The T cell receptor beta chain described here comes from a study of response to subunit inactivated influenza vaccine. TCRdb processed the RT-PCR reads anew with MiXCR; each CDR3 protein has one entry. The data show about 700,000 distinct CDR3 sequences, about 14% seen once. The CDR3 is 17 amino acids long, termini counted. Broader study findings: Authors suggested few new T cells are recruited by each seasonal influenza vaccination.

Of note for this clonotype: Antigen unknown. The DNA is omitted, as the CDR3 cannot be located on it reliably, and the CDR3 follows TCRdb's listing.

The genes are TRBV21-1 and TRBJ2-3; TRBD1, the D gene given by the table, was not confirmed from the DNA. TRBV21-1 is a pseudogene locus. This receptor was obtained from a man aged 50-59 years who received an inactivated influenza vaccine. Sequencing used PBMCs from blood, obtained about 14 days before vaccination. CDR3 sequence: CASSKVAQGAPEDTQYF.